This record looks at one TCR beta chain sequence and its context. Its antigen is not known. The sample comes from a study of breast tumors, draining lymph nodes, adjacent tissues. CDR1 and CDR2 (germline): SGHVS, FNYEAQ. The V gene end was trimmed by 2 bases and the J gene end by 4 bases; junction bases not matched to a gene: 9. The CDR3 spans 17 residues. TCRdb ran MiXCR on the multiplex PCR reads and lists one entry per CDR3 protein. The sample records more than 50,000 distinct CDR3 sequences, approximately 45% being singletons. Study findings and constraints: Tumor repertoires ranked between lymph nodes and nontumor tissue in diversity, with V and J gene preferences. Findings are consistent with lymph node origin and intratumoral expansion of most tumor T cells. The lymph node origin of tumor T cells was framed as consistent with a hypothesis, not demonstrated. Tumor and nontumor repertoires were significantly more similar in luminal-like than in basal-like breast cancer.

Sequencing was done on a sample of breast tumor tissue. The sequence came from a female donor with breast cancer. Some clones in this sample may be carry-over from other donors' samples. The J gene is TRBJ2-3, the V gene TRBV7-6, with TRBD2 matching over 10 bases. This CDR3 reads CASSLSGRANVADTQYF. The CDR3 bases are TGTGCCAGCAGCTTAAGCGGGAGGGCCAATGTGGCAGATACGCAGTATTTT. Full variable domain (remainder filled in from reference TRBV7-6 and TRBJ2-3): GAGVSQSPRYKVTKRGQDVALRCDPISGHVSLYWYRQALGQGPEFLTYFNYEAQQDKSGLPNDRFSAERPEGSISTLTIQRTEQRDSAMYRCASSLSGRANVADTQYFGPGTRLTVL.